The present TCR beta chain was sequenced within a study of T cell repertoires in cytomegalovirus infection. Across the whole study: The authors relied on CMV epitopes, both recently identified HLA-C-restricted and well-studied HLA-B-restricted. It can be stated that public TCR beta signatures indicated CMV infection as well as a matching HLA type.

Findings of the study overall: Public TCR beta family frequency separated CMV-and-HLA carriers, including in an independent cohort. Within the response measured ex vivo, HLA-C-restricted CMV-specific TCR beta clonotypes were dominant.

V was cut by 6 bases and J by 4 bases, with 16 bases left in between. Germline V gene sequence: CDR1 SQVTM, CDR2 ANQGSEA. The CDR3 sequence is 13 residues long. Each CDR3 protein is one row after TCRdb ran MiXCR on the reads. This sample carries nearly 700,000 distinct CDR3 sequences, around 31% of them seen once, and the ten largest clones take 15% to 20%. A note on this clonotype: The antigen is not known.

This TCR was recovered from a human donor in good health (CMV status not recorded). Some clones in this sample may be carry-over from other donors' samples. The rearrangement uses TRBV29-1 and TRBJ2-7; the D call may be TRBD1 or TRBD2 (5 bases each). Here the sequenced sample was cultured PBMCs, taken from culture after CMV antigen stimulation. In DNA form, the CDR3 reads TGCAGCGTCCAGAGAGGGGAGAGGTACGAGCAGTACTTC. Encoded protein: CSVQRGERYEQYF.